The clone carrying this T cell receptor (beta chain) showed up just a few times. The antigen remains undetermined. Germline V gives CDR1 MNHNS, CDR2 SASEGT. The CDR3 totals 13 residues. V lost 6 bases, J lost 5 bases, and 4 bases stayed unmatched. This specimen belongs to a study of beta chain features in type 1 diabetes. Notes on the study in general: Type 1 diabetes patients had moderately but significantly shorter TCRB CDR3s in all four CD4+ subsets. Compared with healthy donors, patients appeared to share more similar naive, central memory and regulatory TCRB repertoires.

Expressed TCRB transcripts were sequenced, since all the RNA that had been isolated was reverse transcribed. Sequenced by immunoSEQ multiplex PCR; TCRdb stores in-frame clones only, minus some. The sample records roughly 250,000 clones, roughly 22% being singletons. This rearrangement joins TRBV6-1 to TRBJ1-1, with 9 bases lining up with TRBD1. The source is a woman aged 35 to 49 with type 1 diabetes. Input material: naive CD4+ T cells from blood. The CDR3 DNA sequence: TGTGCCAGCAGGGACAGGGGTGGAACTGAAGCTTTCTTT. Encoded protein: CASRDRGGTEAFF.